One sample yielded the 25 T cell receptor beta chains listed below, sequenced in a study of cytomegalovirus exposure and HLA in healthy donors. Only in-frame clones appear in the TCRdb table, and some are missing; sequencing was by immunoSEQ multiplex PCR. The repertoire has about 340,000 clones, 86% of them found once; the top ten carry 0.65% to 0.85%. The sample was PBMCs. The receptors were sampled from a woman under 30 in good health and CMV-seronegative.

This chain joins TRBV5-1 and TRBJ2-6, with 11 bases fitting TRBD1. J gave up 0 bases and V 4 bases, and 6 bases lay outside the gene matches. There are 18 residues in the CDR3. CDR1 is SGHRS, CDR2 YFSETQ, per germline. The CDR3 spells CASSRTGGSLSGANVLTF. The CDR3 region has the DNA TGCGCCAGCAGCCGGACAGGGGGCTCCCTCTCTGGGGCCAACGTCCTGACTTTC. The full variable domain, its missing parts supplied by reference TRBV5-1 and TRBJ2-6, is KAGVTQTPRYLIKTRGQQVTLSCSPISGHRSVSWYQQTPGQGLQFLFEYFSETQRNKGNFPGRFSGRQFSNSRSEMNVSTLELGDSALYLCASSRTGGSLSGANVLTFGAGSRLTVL.

V is TRBV9 and J is TRBJ2-1; D is unclear. The length of the CDR3 is 13 residues. Trimming shortened V by 6 bases and J by 7 bases, and 14 bases separated the two germline ends. Per the germline V gene, CDR1 is SGDLS and CDR2 is YYNGEE. Here the CDR3 DNA reads TGTGCCAGCAACACCGGAAACAGTAATGAGCAGTTCTTC. Its protein product is CASNTGNSNEQFF.

The chain is built from TRBV7-6 and TRBJ2-1; 14 nucleotides match TRBD2. The germline V gene has CDR1 SGHVS and CDR2 FNYEAQ. Trimming at V came to 5 bases and at J to 10 bases, leaving 4 bases not matched to a gene. The CDR3 runs 14 residues. Here the CDR3 DNA reads TGTGCCAGCAGCCGACTAGCGGGAGGGGTCGAGCAGTTCTTC. Protein sequence: CASSRLAGGVEQFF.

This chain uses TRBV6-5 with TRBJ2-7, with TRBD2 matching 7 bases. Looked up from germline, CDR1 is MNHEY and CDR2 is SVGAGI. The CDR3 consists of 14 residues. Losses at the gene ends were 6 bases for V and 2 bases for J; bases not matched to a gene: 7. CDR3 coding DNA: TGTGCCAGCAGCAAGGGGAGGGAGCCCTACGAGCAGTACTTC. Translation: CASSKGREPYEQYF.

The V and J genes are TRBV29-1 and TRBJ1-2; possibly TRBD1 for D (5 bases). Germline V gives CDR1 SQVTM, CDR2 ANQGSEA. The CDR3 is 11 amino acids. V was pared by 6 bases and J by 2 bases, with 7 bases between. The CDR3 DNA reads as TGCAGCGTGACAGAGAACTATGGCTACACCTTC. This translates into CSVTENYGYTF.

This clone was seen a single time. This chain connects TRBV19 to TRBJ2-7; D might be TRBD1 (6 bases). This CDR3 spans 14 amino acids. The ends were cut back, 3 bases at V and 3 bases at J, with 12 bases in the middle. Per germline, CDR1 LNHDA and CDR2 SQIVND (reference sequence). CDR3 sequence: CASSMRAGDYEQYF. In DNA, the CDR3 is TGTGCCAGTAGTATGCGGGCAGGGGACTACGAGCAGTACTTC.

The rearrangement joins TRBV5-1 to TRBJ2-3; TRBD2 aligns across 12 bases. The V gene end was trimmed by 4 bases and the J gene end by 2 bases; junction bases not matched to a gene: 5. Germline CDR1 reads SGHRS; CDR2 reads YFSETQ. There are 16 residues in the CDR3. CDR3 in amino acids: CASSVGLAGYTDTQYF. CDR3 nucleotides: TGCGCCAGCAGCGTGGGACTAGCGGGCTACACAGATACGCAGTATTTT.

The chain recombines TRBV27 with TRBJ1-1; D is possibly TRBD1 (6 bases). V lost 2 bases and J lost 3, with 7 bases in between. CDR3 length: 13 amino acids. From germline, CDR1 is MNHEY and CDR2 SMNVEV (reference sequence). In nucleotides, the CDR3 is TGTGCCAGCAGTTTAAAGGGGGACACTGAAGCTTTCTTT. It translates to CASSLKGDTEAFF.

This sequence joins TRBV15 and TRBJ1-1; D gene uncertain. The CDR3 sequence is 11 residues long. From germline, CDR1 is LNHNV and CDR2 YYDKDF (reference sequence). Trimming removed 9 bases at V and 8 bases at J, with 13 bases between. The CDR3 bases are TGTGCCACTCAGCGTGGAAGCGAAGCTTTCTTT. Residues: CATQRGSEAFF.

The chain uses TRBV10-3 and TRBJ2-6; TRBD1 aligns across 8 bases. The J segment lost 3 bases and the V segment lost 0 bases, leaving 10 bases of the junction unmatched. Germline CDR1 and CDR2: ENHRY and SYGVKD. The CDR3 runs 19 residues. CDR3 in amino acids: CAISESDGQGWYGANVLTF. DNA for the CDR3: TGTGCCATCAGTGAGTCGGATGGACAGGGCTGGTATGGGGCCAACGTCCTGACTTTC.

The rearrangement joins TRBV28 to TRBJ2-5, with a possible D match to TRBD1 (5 bases). The CDR3 is 14 amino acids. Trimming cost V 5 bases and J 2 bases, with 12 bases left between them. The V gene's germline CDR1 is MDHEN and CDR2 SYDVKM. CDR3 residues: CASSKKGIQETQYF. CDR3 sequence (DNA): TGTGCCAGCAGTAAAAAGGGGATTCAAGAGACCCAGTACTTC.

The chain's CDR3 is CASSASYMSDTQYF. As DNA, the CDR3 is TGTGCCAGCAGTGCCTCATACATGTCGGATACGCAGTATTTT. The chain is built from TRBV6-4 and TRBJ2-3; no clear D. V lost 4 bases, J lost 6 bases, and 14 bases lay in between. CDR1 is MRHNA and CDR2 is SNTAGT in the germline V gene. This CDR3 has 14 residues.

The rearrangement uses TRBV5-6 and TRBJ2-2; D gene uncertain. Deletions cut 3 bases from V and 8 bases from J, with 8 bases between. Germline assignment: CDR1 SGHDT and CDR2 YYEEEE. The CDR3 consists of 12 residues. The CDR3 coding sequence is TGTGCCAGCAGCTCACTTGCAGGGGAGCTGTTTTTT. This codes for CASSSLAGELFF.

This clone appeared a few times. This sequence joins TRBV5-4 and TRBJ1-4; 12 bases align to TRBD1. Looked up from germline, CDR1 is SGHNT and CDR2 is YYREEE (reference sequence). This CDR3 has 14 amino acids. Trimming removed 5 bases from V and 8 bases from J; junction bases left unmatched: 4. DNA of the CDR3: TGTGCCAGCAGTTGGGACAGGGGGCTGGAAAAACTGTTTTTT. Its translation: CASSWDRGLEKLFF. The entire variable domain, with the rest obtained from reference TRBV5-4 and TRBJ1-4, is as follows: ETGVTQSPTHLIKTRGQQVTLRCSSQSGHNTVSWYQQALGQGPQFIFQYYREEENGRGNFPPRFSGLQFPNYSSELNVNALELDDSALYLCASSWDRGLEKLFFGSGTQLSVL.

The genes are TRBV11-2 and TRBJ2-7; D is undetermined. Deletions cut 2 bases from V and 1 base from J, with 9 bases between. Germline CDR1 and CDR2: SGHAT and FQNNGV. CDR3 length equals 14 residues. The chain's CDR3 is CASSLQAVSYEQYF. CDR3 sequence (DNA): TGTGCCAGCAGCTTACAAGCCGTATCCTACGAGCAGTACTTC.

This chain connects TRBV2 to TRBJ1-2; D uncertain. Germline lookup yields CDR1 SNHLY and CDR2 FYNNEI. The CDR3 is 13 residues long. Trimming left V 7 bases short and J 1 base short, with 10 bases between. CDR3 nucleotide sequence: TGTGCCAGCAATCCTCAGGTTAACTATGGCTACACCTTC. This gives the protein CASNPQVNYGYTF.

The genes are TRBV11-3 and TRBJ2-7; no clear D. CDR1 is SGHNT and CDR2 is YENEEA in the germline V gene. CDR3 length: 15 residues. Deletions cut 0 bases from V and 2 bases from J, with 11 bases between. In DNA, the CDR3 is TGTGCCAGCAGCTTAGATCGAGACTCAGCCTACGAGCAGTACTTC. Translated: CASSLDRDSAYEQYF. The full variable domain, rest sourced from reference TRBV11-3 and TRBJ2-7, is EAGVVQSPRYKIIEKKQPVAFWCNPISGHNTLYWYLQNLGQGPELLIRYENEEAVDDSQLPKDRFSAERLKGVDSTLKIQPAELGDSAVYLCASSLDRDSAYEQYFGPGTRLTVT.

V usage is TRBV6-1 and J usage is TRBJ2-1; TRBD1 is a possible D gene (5 bases). Per germline, CDR1 MNHNS and CDR2 SASEGT. The V gene lost 2 bases and the J gene lost 12 bases, with 20 bases spanning the gap. The CDR3 covers 15 residues. The CDR3 region is CASSEMTGPLQGQFF. DNA of the CDR3: TGTGCCAGCAGTGAAATGACGGGCCCCCTCCAGGGGCAGTTCTTC.

This clone was seen once. The chain uses TRBV7-8 and TRBJ2-7, with 7 positions matching TRBD1. Germline trimming cut 4 bases from V and 3 bases from J; bases unmatched to any gene: 12. Germline assignment: CDR1 SGHVS and CDR2 FQNEAQ. The CDR3 spans 16 residues. In DNA, the CDR3 is TGTGCCAGCAGCTCCCCGGGACAGATATCCAGCTACGAGCAGTACTTC. This gives the protein CASSSPGQISSYEQYF. Full variable domain (outside the CDR3, taken from reference TRBV7-8 and TRBJ2-7): GAGVSQSPRYKVAKRGQDVALRCDPISGHVSLFWYQQALGQGPEFLTYFQNEAQLDKSGLPSDRFFAERPEGSVSTLKIQRTQQEDSAVYLCASSSPGQISSYEQYFGPGTRLTVT.

This sequence joins TRBV19 and TRBJ2-1; 9 positions match TRBD1. From germline, CDR1 is LNHDA and CDR2 SQIVND (reference sequence). Germline trimming cut 4 bases from V and 2 bases from J; bases unmatched to any gene: 6. The CDR3 loop spans 16 amino acids. The CDR3 here is CASSRQGQGAYNEQFF. CDR3 DNA: TGTGCCAGTAGTAGACAGGGACAGGGCGCCTACAATGAGCAGTTCTTC.

The chain joins TRBV6-5 to TRBJ2-7; the D gene is possibly TRBD1 (6 bases). The CDR3 contains 13 residues. The germline gives CDR1 MNHEY, CDR2 SVGAGI. Trimming cost V 2 bases and J 4 bases, with 9 bases left between them. The CDR3 sequence is CASSYGTKYEQYF. In DNA, the CDR3 is TGTGCCAGCAGTTACGGGACAAAATACGAGCAGTACTTC.

This chain uses TRBV9 with TRBJ1-1; 8 nucleotides align to TRBD1. In germline, CDR1 is SGDLS, CDR2 YYNGEE. Germline trimming cut 4 bases from V and 7 bases from J; bases unmatched to any gene: 12. The length of the CDR3 is 15 residues. CDR3 DNA: TGTGCCAGCAGCCCAACGGGGACAGGAGAAATTGAAGCTTTCTTT. It specifies CASSPTGTGEIEAFF.

The chain uses TRBV2 and TRBJ2-3; 13 nucleotides line up with TRBD2. Germline lookup yields CDR1 SNHLY and CDR2 FYNNEI. The CDR3 covers 15 residues. V gave up 5 bases and J gave up 6 bases; unmatched junction bases: 5. CDR3 loop: CASSPGLAGVDTQYF. The CDR3 region has the DNA TGTGCCAGCAGTCCAGGACTAGCGGGAGTGGATACGCAGTATTTT.

The CDR3 loop is CATGRETQYF. CDR3 coding DNA: TGTGCCACTGGGAGGGAGACCCAGTACTTC. The chain uses TRBV2 and TRBJ2-5; D may be TRBD2 (6 bases). Germline CDR1 and CDR2: SNHLY and FYNNEI. The CDR3 sequence is 10 residues long. V dropped 10 bases and J dropped 5 bases, with 8 bases sitting between them.

This clone was seen just once. The chain links TRBV15 to TRBJ1-2; 7 positions agree with TRBD1. J lost 6 bases, V lost 8 bases, and 9 bases had no gene match. Germline-derived CDR1 and CDR2 are LNHNV and YYDKDF (reference sequence). This CDR3 is 13 amino acids long. The CDR3 bases are TGTGCCACCCACTCCGGGCAGGGGGATGGCTACACCTTC. Protein: CATHSGQGDGYTF.